Sequencing of this T cell receptor (beta chain) was carried out in a study of T cells after yellow fever vaccination. Study in general: Preparation used SMART-Seq v4 Ultra Low Input for the low-cell-number fractions.

The study, taken as a whole, reports: The study found a weaker secondary response that peaked faster, day 5 versus 15.

In this sample, this clonotype turned up many times. What it recognizes is unknown. Production of TCR cDNA was by 5'RACE template switching, which also added a universal primer site and UMIs. One entry per CDR3 protein results from TCRdb running MiXCR on the 5' RACE reads. This table holds a few hundred thousand distinct CDR3 sequences, under 15% found once. Trimming removed 0 bases from V and 3 bases from J, with 21 bases in between. The CDR3 runs 19 residues. The germline gives CDR1 LGHNA, CDR2 YSLEER. This sample comprised CD4+ T cells sorted from PBMCs, obtained 15 days after the yellow fever booster vaccination. The rearrangement uses TRBV4-3 and TRBJ2-1; D is possibly TRBD1 (5 bases). The sequence was obtained from a man aged 18 to 29 who received the YFV17D yellow fever vaccine. The CDR3: CASSQDRTAAGYHYNEQFF. The CDR3 nucleotides are TGCGCCAGCAGCCAAGATAGGACCGCCGCAGGGTATCACTACAATGAGCAGTTCTTC.